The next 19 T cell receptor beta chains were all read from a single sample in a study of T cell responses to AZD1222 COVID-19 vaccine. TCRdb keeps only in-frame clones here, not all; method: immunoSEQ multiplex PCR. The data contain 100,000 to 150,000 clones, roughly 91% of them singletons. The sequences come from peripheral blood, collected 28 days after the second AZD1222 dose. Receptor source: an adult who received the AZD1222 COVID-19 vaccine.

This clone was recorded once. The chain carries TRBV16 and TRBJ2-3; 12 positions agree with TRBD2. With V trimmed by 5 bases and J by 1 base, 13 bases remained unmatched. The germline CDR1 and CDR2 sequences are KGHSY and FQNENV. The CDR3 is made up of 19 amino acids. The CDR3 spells CASSGGELAGGPGTDTQYF. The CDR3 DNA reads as TGTGCCAGCAGCGGCGGGGAGCTAGCGGGGGGGCCTGGCACAGATACGCAGTATTTT.

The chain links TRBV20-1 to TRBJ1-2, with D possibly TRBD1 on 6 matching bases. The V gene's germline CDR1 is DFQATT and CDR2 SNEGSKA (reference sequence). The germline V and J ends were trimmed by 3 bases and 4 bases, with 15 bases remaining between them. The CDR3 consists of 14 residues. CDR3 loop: CSASRPDSPYGYTF. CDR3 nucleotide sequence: TGCAGTGCTAGTCGCCCGGACAGTCCCTATGGCTACACCTTC.

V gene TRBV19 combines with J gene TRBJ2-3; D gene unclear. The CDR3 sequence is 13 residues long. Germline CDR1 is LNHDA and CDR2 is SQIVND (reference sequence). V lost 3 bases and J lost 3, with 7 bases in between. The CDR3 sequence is CASSISGTDTQYF. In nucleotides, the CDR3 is TGTGCCAGTAGTATTTCAGGAACAGATACGCAGTATTTT. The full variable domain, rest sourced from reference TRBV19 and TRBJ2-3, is DGGITQSPKYLFRKEGQNVTLSCEQNLNHDAMYWYRQDPGQGLRLIYYSQIVNDFQKGDIAEGYSVSREKKESFPLTVTSAQKNPTAFYLCASSISGTDTQYFGPGTRLTVL.

The CDR3 nucleotides read TGTGCCAGCTCCCAGAATTCAGATCCCAGCACAGATACGCAGTATTTT. Translating it yields CASSQNSDPSTDTQYF. V usage is TRBV18 and J usage is TRBJ2-3; no reliable D call. V was cut by 6 bases and J by 0 bases, with 16 bases left in between. CDR1 is KGHSH, CDR2 LQKENI, per germline. The CDR3 extends over 16 amino acids.

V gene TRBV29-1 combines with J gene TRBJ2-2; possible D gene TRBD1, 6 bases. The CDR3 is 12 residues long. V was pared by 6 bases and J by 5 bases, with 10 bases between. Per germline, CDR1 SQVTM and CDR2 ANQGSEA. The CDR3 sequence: CSVATGTGELFF. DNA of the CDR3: TGCAGCGTGGCGACAGGTACCGGGGAGCTGTTTTTT.

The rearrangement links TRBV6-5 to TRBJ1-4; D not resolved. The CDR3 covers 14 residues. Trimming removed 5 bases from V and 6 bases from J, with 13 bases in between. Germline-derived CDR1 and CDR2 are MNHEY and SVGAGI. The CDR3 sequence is CASSKGFSDEKLFF. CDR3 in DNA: TGTGCCAGCAGTAAGGGTTTCTCTGATGAAAAACTGTTTTTT.

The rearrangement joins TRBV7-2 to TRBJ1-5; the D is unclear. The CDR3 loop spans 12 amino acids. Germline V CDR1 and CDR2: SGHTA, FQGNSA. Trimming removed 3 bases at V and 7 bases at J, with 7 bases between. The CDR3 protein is CASSLVEQPQHF. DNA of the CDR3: TGTGCCAGCAGCTTGGTCGAACAGCCCCAGCATTTT.

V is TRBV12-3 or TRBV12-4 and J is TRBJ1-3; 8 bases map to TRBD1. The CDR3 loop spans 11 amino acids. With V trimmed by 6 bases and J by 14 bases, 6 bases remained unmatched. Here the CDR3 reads CASSSQGALYF. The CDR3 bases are TGTGCCAGCAGCAGCCAGGGGGCATTATATTTT.

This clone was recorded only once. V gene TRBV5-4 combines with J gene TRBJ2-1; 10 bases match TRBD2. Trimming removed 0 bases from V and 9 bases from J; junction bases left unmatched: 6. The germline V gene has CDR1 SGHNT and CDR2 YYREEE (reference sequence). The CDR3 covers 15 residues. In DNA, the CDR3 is TGTGCCAGCAGCTTGGGTAGCGGGAGGACCGGTGAGCAGTTCTTC. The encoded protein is CASSLGSGRTGEQFF.

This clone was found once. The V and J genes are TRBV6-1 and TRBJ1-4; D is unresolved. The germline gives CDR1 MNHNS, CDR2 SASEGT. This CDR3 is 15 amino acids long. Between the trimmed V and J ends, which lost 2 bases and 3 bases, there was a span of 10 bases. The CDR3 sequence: CASSEQPASNEKLFF. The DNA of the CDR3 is TGTGCCAGCAGTGAACAGCCAGCTTCTAATGAAAAACTGTTTTTT.

DNA of the CDR3: TGTGCCAGCAGCCAGCCACAGGGGACTGAAGCTTTCTTT. It translates to CASSQPQGTEAFF. This chain uses TRBV3-1 (or the pseudogene TRBV3-2) with TRBJ1-1; 7 nucleotides line up with TRBD1. Looked up from germline, CDR1 is LGHDT and CDR2 is YNNKEL (reference sequence). Trimming at V came to 3 bases and at J to 5 bases, leaving 3 bases not matched to a gene. The CDR3 spans 13 residues.

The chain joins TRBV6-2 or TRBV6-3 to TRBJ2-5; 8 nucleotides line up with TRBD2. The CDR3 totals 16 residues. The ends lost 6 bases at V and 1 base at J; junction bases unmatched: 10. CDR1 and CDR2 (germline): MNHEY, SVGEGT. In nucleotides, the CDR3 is TGTGCCAGCAGCCACTCGGGGGGGGCGGCCCAAGAGACCCAGTACTTC. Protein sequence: CASSHSGGAAQETQYF.

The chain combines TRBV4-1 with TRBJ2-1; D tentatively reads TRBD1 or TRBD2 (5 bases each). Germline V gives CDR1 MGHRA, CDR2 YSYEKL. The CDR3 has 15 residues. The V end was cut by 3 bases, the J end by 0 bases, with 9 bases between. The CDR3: CASSHLGDSYNEQFF. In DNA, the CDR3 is TGCGCCAGCAGCCACCTGGGGGACTCCTACAATGAGCAGTTCTTC.

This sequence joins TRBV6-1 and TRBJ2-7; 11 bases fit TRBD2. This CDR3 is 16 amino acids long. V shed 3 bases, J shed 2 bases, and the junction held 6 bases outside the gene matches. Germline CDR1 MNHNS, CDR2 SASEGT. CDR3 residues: CASSDLGTSGPYEQYF. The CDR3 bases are TGTGCCAGCAGTGACCTTGGGACTAGCGGTCCCTACGAGCAGTACTTC.

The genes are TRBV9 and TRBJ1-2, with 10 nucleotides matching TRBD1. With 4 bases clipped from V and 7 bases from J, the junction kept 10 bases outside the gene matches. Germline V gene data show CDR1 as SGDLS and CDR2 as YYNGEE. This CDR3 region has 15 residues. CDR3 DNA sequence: TGTGCCAGCAGCTCCAAGCCCGGGACAGGGGTTGGCTACACCTTC. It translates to CASSSKPGTGVGYTF.

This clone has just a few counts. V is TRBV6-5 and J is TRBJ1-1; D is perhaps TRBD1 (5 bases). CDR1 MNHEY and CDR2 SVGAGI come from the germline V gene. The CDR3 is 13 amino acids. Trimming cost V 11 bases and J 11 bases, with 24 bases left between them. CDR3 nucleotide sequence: TGTGCCGTGGGGACCGATGGGGCCCTAAGGGCTTTCTTT. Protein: CAVGTDGALRAFF.

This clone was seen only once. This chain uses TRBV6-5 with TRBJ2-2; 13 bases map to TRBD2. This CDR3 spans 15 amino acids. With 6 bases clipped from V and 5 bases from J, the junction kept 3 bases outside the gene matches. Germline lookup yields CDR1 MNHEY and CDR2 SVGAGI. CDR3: CASRGLAGVTGELFF. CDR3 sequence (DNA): TGTGCCAGCAGAGGACTAGCGGGAGTTACCGGGGAGCTGTTTTTT.

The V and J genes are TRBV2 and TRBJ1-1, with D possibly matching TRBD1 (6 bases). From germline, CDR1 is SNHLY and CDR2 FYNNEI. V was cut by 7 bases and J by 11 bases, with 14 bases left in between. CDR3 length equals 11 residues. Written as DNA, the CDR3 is TGTGCCAGCACTAGGGGGGGGGAGGCTTTCTTT. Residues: CASTRGGEAFF. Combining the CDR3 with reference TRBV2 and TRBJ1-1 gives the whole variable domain EPEVTQTPSHQVTQMGQEVILRCVPISNHLYFYWYRQILGQKVEFLVSFYNNEISEKSEIFDDQFSVERPDGSNFTLKIRSTKLEDSAMYFCASTRGGEAFFGQGTRLTVV.

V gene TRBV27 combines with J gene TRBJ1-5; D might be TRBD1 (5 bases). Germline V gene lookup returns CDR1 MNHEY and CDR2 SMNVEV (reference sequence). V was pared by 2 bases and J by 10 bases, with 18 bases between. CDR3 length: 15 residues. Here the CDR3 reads CASSLGSGTFGPQHF. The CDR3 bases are TGTGCCAGCAGTTTAGGGTCGGGGACGTTTGGACCCCAGCATTTT.